The rows below give T cell receptor beta chains drawn from one sample of a study of blood T cell repertoires in COVID-19. Using immunoSEQ multiplex PCR, the repertoire was profiled, and TCRdb retains in-frame clones only, with some absent. The sample contains tens of thousands of clones, approximately 87% of which appear only once. Sequencing was performed on peripheral blood. The source is a woman aged 80 or over with acute or convalescent COVID-19. Both conserved end residues are part of each CDR3. Fields, in order: CDR3 protein, CDR3 DNA, V gene, J gene, clone size, D gene. The D gene is left open where the match is weak. Expanded clones are given a class, and other clones once, few, many or no size at all.

cdr3_aa: CATSDPLAGASNEQFF
cdr3_nt: TGTGCCACCAGTGATCCTCTAGCGGGAGCGTCCAATGAGCAGTTCTTC
v_call: TRBV24-1
j_call: TRBJ2-1
clone_size: .
d_call: TRBD2

cdr3_aa: CASSTRTSATDTLYF
cdr3_nt: TGTGCCAGTAGTACCAGGACTAGCGCCACAGATACGCTGTATTTT
v_call: TRBV19
j_call: TRBJ2-3
clone_size: .
d_call: TRBD2

cdr3_aa: CASSGRPQSSGNTIYF
cdr3_nt: TGTGCCAGCTCAGGGCGCCCGCAGAGCTCTGGAAACACCATATATTTT
v_call: TRBV18
j_call: TRBJ1-3
clone_size: .
d_call: .

cdr3_aa: CASSVDGGAVNEQFF
cdr3_nt: TGTGCCAGCAGCGTCGACGGGGGGGCCGTTAATGAGCAGTTCTTC
v_call: TRBV9
j_call: TRBJ2-1
clone_size: .
d_call: TRBD2

cdr3_aa: CASSPPGGQISGNTIYF
cdr3_nt: TGTGCCAGCTCACCACCGGGGGGACAGATCTCTGGAAACACCATATATTTT
v_call: TRBV18
j_call: TRBJ1-3
clone_size: .
d_call: TRBD1

cdr3_aa: CAWSDRGNNSPLHF
cdr3_nt: TGTGCCTGGAGTGACAGGGGTAATAATTCACCCCTCCACTTT
v_call: TRBV30
j_call: TRBJ1-6
clone_size: .
d_call: TRBD1

cdr3_aa: CASSLGLASYEQYF
cdr3_nt: TGCGCCAGCAGCTTGGGACTGGCTTCCTACGAGCAGTACTTC
v_call: TRBV5-1
j_call: TRBJ2-7
clone_size: .
d_call: .

cdr3_aa: CASRAGGAGTEAFF
cdr3_nt: TGTGCCAGCAGGGCAGGGGGCGCGGGCACTGAAGCTTTCTTT
v_call: TRBV3-1/TRBV3-2
j_call: TRBJ1-1
clone_size: once
d_call: TRBD1

cdr3_aa: CASSPTGAGANVLTF
cdr3_nt: TGTGCCAGTAGTCCTACAGGGGCTGGGGCCAACGTCCTGACTTTC
v_call: TRBV19
j_call: TRBJ2-6
clone_size: once
d_call: TRBD1

cdr3_aa: CASSSEPGRYQETQYF
cdr3_nt: TGTGCCAGCAGTTCGGAACCAGGGAGGTACCAAGAGACCCAGTACTTC
v_call: TRBV6-6
j_call: TRBJ2-5
clone_size: once
d_call: .

cdr3_aa: CASSKKGLYEQYF
cdr3_nt: TGTGCCAGCAGCAAAAAAGGACTCTACGAGCAGTACTTC
v_call: TRBV21-1
j_call: TRBJ2-7
clone_size: .
d_call: .

cdr3_aa: CASSIDRGRIRGYTF
cdr3_nt: TGTGCCAGTAGTATAGACAGGGGGAGAATCCGTGGCTACACCTTC
v_call: TRBV19
j_call: TRBJ1-2
clone_size: .
d_call: TRBD1

cdr3_aa: CASSLESFGPSGIPGNTIYF
cdr3_nt: TGTGCCAGCAGCTTGGAGAGCTTCGGTCCTTCAGGAATACCTGGAAACACCATATATTTT
v_call: TRBV5-5
j_call: TRBJ1-3
clone_size: .
d_call: .

cdr3_aa: CASSLAGGQGLNTEAFF
cdr3_nt: TGCGCCAGCAGCTTGGCCGGCGGGCAGGGGTTGAACACTGAAGCTTTCTTT
v_call: TRBV5-1
j_call: TRBJ1-1
clone_size: few
d_call: .

cdr3_aa: CAISGLVGQGEDGYTF
cdr3_nt: TGTGCCATCTCAGGATTAGTCGGACAGGGGGAGGATGGCTACACCTTC
v_call: TRBV10-3
j_call: TRBJ1-2
clone_size: .
d_call: TRBD1

cdr3_aa: CAWSVRGRVNNQPQHF
cdr3_nt: TGTGCCTGGAGTGTAAGGGGAAGGGTCAACAATCAGCCCCAGCATTTT
v_call: TRBV30
j_call: TRBJ1-5
clone_size: .
d_call: .

cdr3_aa: CASSESPGQPSYGYTF
cdr3_nt: TGTGCCAGCAGTGAATCGCCGGGACAGCCCTCCTATGGCTACACCTTC
v_call: TRBV6-1
j_call: TRBJ1-2
clone_size: .
d_call: TRBD1

cdr3_aa: CASSLASGTGTYEQYF
cdr3_nt: TGCGCCAGCAGCTTGGCCTCCGGGACAGGGACTTACGAGCAGTACTTC
v_call: TRBV5-1
j_call: TRBJ2-7
clone_size: .
d_call: TRBD1

cdr3_aa: CASSLEGGMEKLFF
cdr3_nt: TGCGCCAGCAGCTTGGAGGGAGGGATGGAAAAACTGTTTTTT
v_call: TRBV5-1
j_call: TRBJ1-4
clone_size: .
d_call: .

cdr3_aa: CASSPGTSGSYEQYF
cdr3_nt: TGTGCCAGCTCACCAGGGACTAGCGGGAGTTACGAGCAGTACTTC
v_call: TRBV18
j_call: TRBJ2-7
clone_size: once
d_call: TRBD2